A selection of T cell receptor beta chains follows, all from one sample in a study of blood T cells in healthy people across ages. TCRdb called the 5' RACE reads again in MiXCR, with one record for every CDR3 protein. The sample shows 780,000 or so distinct CDR3 sequences, approximately 53% of them seen only once. Sequenced sample: blood. The source is an older man in good health. CDR3s leave out the opening cysteine and the closing phenylalanine or tryptophan. A D gene is named only where the DNA matches it firmly.

d_call | j_call | v_call | cdr3_aa
TRBD2 | TRBJ2-5 | TRBV3-1 | ASSHVAGVSETQY
NA | TRBJ1-2 | TRBV5-1 | ASSLVATSNYGYT
NA | TRBJ2-3 | TRBV12-3/TRBV12-4 | ASSSSSADTQY
TRBD1 | TRBJ1-2 | TRBV10-3 | ATRTSQGEGYT
NA | TRBJ1-5 | TRBV15 | ATSREAGNQPQH
TRBD2 | TRBJ2-1 | TRBV7-2 | ASSFTGTSGRAGFQF
TRBD1 | TRBJ2-1 | TRBV6-2/TRBV6-3 | ASRGTGYNEQF
NA | TRBJ2-4 | TRBV20-1 | SARVGVAAKNIQY
TRBD1 | TRBJ1-1 | TRBV27 | ASSLSDRVLNTEAF
NA | TRBJ2-7 | TRBV7-6 | ASSLDPAGRSYEQY
TRBD1 | TRBJ1-4 | TRBV28 | ASSPGDRLNEKLF
TRBD2 | TRBJ2-5 | TRBV5-1 | ASSLVEIAGGQETQY
TRBD2 | TRBJ2-7 | TRBV27 | ASSFIAGEPYEQY
TRBD1 | TRBJ2-3 | TRBV24-1 | ATSGTGSRYAY
TRBD2 | TRBJ2-7 | TRBV5-6 | VSSLRTSGSYEQY
NA | TRBJ2-5 | TRBV20-1 | SGPGPQETQY
NA | TRBJ2-1 | TRBV6-2/TRBV6-3 | ASKDSSYNEQF
TRBD1 | TRBJ1-4 | TRBV7-9 | ASSLGGQSNEKLF